The TCR beta chain under discussion was sequenced for a study of blood T cell repertoires in COVID-19. Across the study: COVID-19 samples from acute and convalescent phases originated in the United States, Italy and Spain. T cells, B-cell-depleted T cells, or PBMCs supplied cDNA or gDNA.

Per the original data handling: Amplification from reference gene primers served as the basis for estimated nucleated cell counts. The protocol was immunoSEQ multiplex PCR, while the TCRdb copy is restricted to in-frame clones and leaves out a portion. That table furnishes V, J and clone size, whereas the DNA furnished D and trimming. This table holds some 370,000 clones, 70% to 90% found once. Seattle patients were enrolled while actively infected and followed longitudinally. Germline CDR1 SEHNR, CDR2 FQNEAQ (reference sequence). This CDR3 comprises 15 residues. V was clipped by 4 bases and J by 4 bases, with 11 bases between them.

Sequenced sample: peripheral blood. The sequence derives from a woman in her 30s with COVID-19, enrolled during active disease. V usage is TRBV7-9 and J usage is TRBJ2-6; TRBD1 is a possible D gene (6 bases). Here the CDR3 DNA reads TGTGCCAGCAGCTCGGCAGGGGCGGGGGCCAACGTCCTGACTTTC. Its protein product is CASSSAGAGANVLTF.